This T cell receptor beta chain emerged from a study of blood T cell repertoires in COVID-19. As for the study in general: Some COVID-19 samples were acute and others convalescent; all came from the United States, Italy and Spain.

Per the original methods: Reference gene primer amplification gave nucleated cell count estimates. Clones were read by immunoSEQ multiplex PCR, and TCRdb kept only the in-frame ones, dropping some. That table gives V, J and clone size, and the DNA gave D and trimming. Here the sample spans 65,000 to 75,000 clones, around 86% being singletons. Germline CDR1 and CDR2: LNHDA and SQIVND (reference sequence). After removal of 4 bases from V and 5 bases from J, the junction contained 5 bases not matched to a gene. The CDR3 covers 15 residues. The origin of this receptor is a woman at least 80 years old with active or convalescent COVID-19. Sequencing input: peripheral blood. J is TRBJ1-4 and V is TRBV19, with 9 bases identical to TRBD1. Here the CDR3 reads CASSTSDRGNEKLFF. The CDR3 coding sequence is TGTGCCAGTAGTACAAGTGACAGGGGGAATGAAAAACTGTTTTTT.